The 2 T cell receptor beta chains presented below share a single source sample, sequenced in a study of blood T cell repertoires in COVID-19. Some clones are missing from TCRdb's copy, which holds only in-frame ones; the method was immunoSEQ multiplex PCR. The sample holds roughly 200,000 clones, around 85% seen once. Sequenced material: peripheral blood. Source of these receptors: a man in his fifties or sixties who had recovered from COVID-19.

This chain uses TRBV5-1 with TRBJ1-6; D possibly corresponds to TRBD1 (5 bases). The ends were cut back, 4 bases at V and 5 bases at J, with 10 bases in the middle. CDR3 size: 14 residues. Germline CDR1 SGHRS, CDR2 YFSETQ. The chain's CDR3 is CASSHGTNNSPLHF. Here the CDR3 DNA reads TGCGCCAGCAGCCACGGGACTAATAATTCACCCCTCCACTTT.

The chain employs TRBV20-1 and TRBJ2-7, with D possibly TRBD2 on 7 matching bases. Trimming removed 3 bases at V and 11 bases at J, with 23 bases between. This CDR3 has 14 amino acids. Germline-derived CDR1 and CDR2 are DFQATT and SNEGSKA (reference sequence). The CDR3 nucleotides read TGCAGTGCTAGTGTGGGGGGAATAAGGGGGGGTGAGTACTTC. Amino acid sequence: CSASVGGIRGGEYF.